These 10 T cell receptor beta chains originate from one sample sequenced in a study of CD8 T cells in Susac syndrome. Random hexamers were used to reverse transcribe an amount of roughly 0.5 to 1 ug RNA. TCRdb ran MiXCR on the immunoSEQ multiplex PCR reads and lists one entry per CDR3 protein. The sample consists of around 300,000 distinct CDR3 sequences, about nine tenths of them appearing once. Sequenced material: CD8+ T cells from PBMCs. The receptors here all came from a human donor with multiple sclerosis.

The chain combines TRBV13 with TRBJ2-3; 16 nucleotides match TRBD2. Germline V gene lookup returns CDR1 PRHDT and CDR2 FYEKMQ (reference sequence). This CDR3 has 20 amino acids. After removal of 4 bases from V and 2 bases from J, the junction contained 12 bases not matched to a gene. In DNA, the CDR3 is TGTGCCAGCAGCTCCTCCGGGACTAGCGGGGGGGTAGGGACCACAGATACGCAGTATTTT. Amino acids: CASSSSGTSGGVGTTDTQYF.

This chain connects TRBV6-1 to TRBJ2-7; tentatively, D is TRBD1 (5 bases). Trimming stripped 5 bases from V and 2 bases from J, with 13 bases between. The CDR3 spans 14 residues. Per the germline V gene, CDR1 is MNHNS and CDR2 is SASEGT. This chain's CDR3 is CASSRISTAYEQYF. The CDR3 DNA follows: TGTGCCAGCAGTCGAATCTCGACAGCCTACGAGCAGTACTTC.

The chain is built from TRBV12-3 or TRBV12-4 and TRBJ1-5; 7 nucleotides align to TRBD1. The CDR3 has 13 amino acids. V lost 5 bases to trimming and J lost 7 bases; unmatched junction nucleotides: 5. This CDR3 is CASSQGGGQPQHF. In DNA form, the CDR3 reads TGTGCCAGCAGTCAGGGGGGTGGCCAGCCCCAGCATTTT.

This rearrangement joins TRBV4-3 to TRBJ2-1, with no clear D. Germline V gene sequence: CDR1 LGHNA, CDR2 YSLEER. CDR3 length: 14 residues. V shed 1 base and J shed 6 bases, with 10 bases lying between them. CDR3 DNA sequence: TGCGCCAGCAGCCAAGTCGCGGAGCGCAATGAGCAGTTCTTC. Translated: CASSQVAERNEQFF.

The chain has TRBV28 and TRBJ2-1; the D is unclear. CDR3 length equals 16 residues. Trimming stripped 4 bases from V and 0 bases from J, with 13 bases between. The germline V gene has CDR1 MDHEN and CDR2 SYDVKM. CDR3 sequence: CASSSPRKASYNEQFF. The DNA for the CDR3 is TGTGCCAGCAGTTCCCCCAGGAAGGCCTCCTACAATGAGCAGTTCTTC.

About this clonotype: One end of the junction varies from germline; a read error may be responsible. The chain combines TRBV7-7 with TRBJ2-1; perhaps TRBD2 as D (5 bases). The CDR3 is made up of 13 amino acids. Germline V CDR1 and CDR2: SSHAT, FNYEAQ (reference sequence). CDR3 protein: CASSLAKSGEQFF. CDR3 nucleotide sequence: TGTGCTAGCAGCTTAGCGAAATCGGGTGAGCAGTTCTTC.

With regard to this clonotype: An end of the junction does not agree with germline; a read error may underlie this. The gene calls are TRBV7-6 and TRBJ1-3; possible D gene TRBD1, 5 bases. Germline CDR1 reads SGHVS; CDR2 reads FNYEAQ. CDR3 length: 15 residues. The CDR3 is CASSPDSSSGNTIYF. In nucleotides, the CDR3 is TGTGCTAGCAGCCCCGACAGTAGCTCTGGAAACACCATATATTTT.

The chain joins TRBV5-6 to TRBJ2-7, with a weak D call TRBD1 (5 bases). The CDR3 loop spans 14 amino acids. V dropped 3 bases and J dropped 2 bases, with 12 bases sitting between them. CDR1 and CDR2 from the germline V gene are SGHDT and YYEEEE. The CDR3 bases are TGTGCCAGCAGCTCGCAGGGCCCCACCTACGAGCAGTACTTC. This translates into CASSSQGPTYEQYF.

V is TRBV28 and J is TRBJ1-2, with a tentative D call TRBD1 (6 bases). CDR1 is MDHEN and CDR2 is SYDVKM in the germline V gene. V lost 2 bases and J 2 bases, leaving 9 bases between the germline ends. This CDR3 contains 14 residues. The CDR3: CASSLLGQNYGYTF. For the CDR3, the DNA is TGTGCCAGCAGTTTACTTGGACAGAACTATGGCTACACCTTC.

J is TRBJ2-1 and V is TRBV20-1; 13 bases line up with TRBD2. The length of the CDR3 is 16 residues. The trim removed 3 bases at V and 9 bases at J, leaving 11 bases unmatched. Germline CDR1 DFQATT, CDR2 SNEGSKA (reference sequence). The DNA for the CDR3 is TGCAGTGCTAGTCTTCGGACTAGCGGGGGCATGGGTGAGCAGTTCTTC. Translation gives CSASLRTSGGMGEQFF.